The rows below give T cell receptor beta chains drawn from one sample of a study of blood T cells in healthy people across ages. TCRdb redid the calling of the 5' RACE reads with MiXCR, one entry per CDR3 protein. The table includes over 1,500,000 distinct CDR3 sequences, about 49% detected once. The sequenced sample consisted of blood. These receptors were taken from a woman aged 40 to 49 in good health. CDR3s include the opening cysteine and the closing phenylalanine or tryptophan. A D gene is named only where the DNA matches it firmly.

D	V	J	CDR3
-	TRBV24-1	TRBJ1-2	CATRDANYGYTF
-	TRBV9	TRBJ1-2	CASSVDNAANYGYTF
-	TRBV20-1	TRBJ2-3	CSASRSAPPTDTQYF
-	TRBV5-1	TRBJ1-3	CASRARDSGNTIYF
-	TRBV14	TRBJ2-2	CASSWKGGELFF
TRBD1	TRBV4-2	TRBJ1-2	CASSQEARQGGGYTF
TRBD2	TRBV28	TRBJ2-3	CASKRLAGDTDTQYF
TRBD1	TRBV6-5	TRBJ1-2	CASRAGTGSNYGYTF
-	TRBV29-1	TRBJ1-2	CSDVDPYYGYTF
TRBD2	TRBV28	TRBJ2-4	CASSLTGRGDIQYF
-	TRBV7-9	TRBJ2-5	CASSLGASIQHEQYF
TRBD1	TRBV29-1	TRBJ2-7	CSVKGTGILYEQYF
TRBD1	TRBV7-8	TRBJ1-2	CASSSLPQGAGGYTF
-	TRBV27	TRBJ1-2	CASSTGMSYGYTF
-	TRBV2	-	CASSDPWDLETQYF
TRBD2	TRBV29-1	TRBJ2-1	CSVEASKKGLAGGKAYNEQFF
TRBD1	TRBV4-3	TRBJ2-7	CASSQVYPGQGFAYEQYF
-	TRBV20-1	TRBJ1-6	CSARRNSGNSPLHF
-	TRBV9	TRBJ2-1	CASSDGQEQFF
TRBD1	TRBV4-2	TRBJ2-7	CASRSTGVDNEQYF
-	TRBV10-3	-	CAISERDFYEQYF
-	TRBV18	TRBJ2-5	CASSPQAGFGETQYF
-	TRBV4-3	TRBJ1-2	CASSHGSLGATF
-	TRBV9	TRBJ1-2	CASSGKEVGPAGYTF
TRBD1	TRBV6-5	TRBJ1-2	CASRADRGDGYTF
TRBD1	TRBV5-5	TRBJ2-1	CASSAGTGGFYEQFF
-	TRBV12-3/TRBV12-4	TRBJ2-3	CASSPITTDTQYF
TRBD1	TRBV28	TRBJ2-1	CASHRGLNEQFF
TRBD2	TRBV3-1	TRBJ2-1	CASSQEGLASGGANEQFF
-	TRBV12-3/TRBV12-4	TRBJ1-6	CASSLKGSSYNSPLHF
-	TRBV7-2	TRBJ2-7	CASSPVSVETPYEQYF